The clone carrying this TCR beta chain was detected only once. Antigen unknown. The CDR3 is 16 residues long. The germline gives CDR1 LNHDA, CDR2 SQIVND (reference sequence). Trimming at V came to 1 base and at J to 6 bases, leaving 6 bases not matched to a gene. Regarding donors, all were healthy bone marrow donors. PCR employed 60 Vbeta and 13 Jbeta primers. Profiled with immunoSEQ multiplex PCR; TCRdb holds only in-frame clones, not every one. The data contain roughly 180,000 clones, 84% of them singletons. This entry belongs to a study of cytomegalovirus exposure and HLA in healthy donors. Study results and caveats: Follow-up analysis seemed to connect common viral pathogens with several of the most significant clusters identified.

This TCR came from a girl aged 5-17 years in good health and CMV-seropositive. This chain links TRBV19 with TRBJ1-5, with 10 positions matching TRBD1. Sequences were obtained from PBMCs. The CDR3 here is CASSIGDRGAFQPQHF. The CDR3 bases are TGTGCCAGTAGTATAGGGGACAGGGGCGCATTTCAGCCCCAGCATTTT. Full variable domain (remainder filled in from reference TRBV19 and TRBJ1-5): DGGITQSPKYLFRKEGQNVTLSCEQNLNHDAMYWYRQDPGQGLRLIYYSQIVNDFQKGDIAEGYSVSREKKESFPLTVTSAQKNPTAFYLCASSIGDRGAFQPQHFGDGTRLSIL.